One sample yielded the 8 T cell receptor beta chains listed below, sequenced in a study of PD-L1 blockade in urothelial cancer. Assay: immunoSEQ multiplex PCR; the TCRdb copy retains only in-frame clones and omits some. Among 60,000 or so clones listed, about four fifths were seen once. The starting material was PBMCs, obtained around atezolizumab (anti-PD-L1) treatment. These TCRs come from a man aged 65 to 85 with urothelial cancer.

The chain recombines TRBV29-1 with TRBJ2-7; D uncertain. The CDR3 has 12 residues. Germline CDR1 SQVTM, CDR2 ANQGSEA. V was clipped by 6 bases and J by 3 bases, with 12 bases between them. In DNA, the CDR3 is TGCAGCGTGGCCGACTCCCTCTACGAGCAGTACTTC. Translation gives CSVADSLYEQYF.

This clone was detected ten times or more. The V and J genes are TRBV27 and TRBJ2-7, with 10 bases aligning to TRBD2. The CDR3 is 16 amino acids. The V gene's germline CDR1 is MNHEY and CDR2 SMNVEV (reference sequence). Trimming cost V 0 bases and J 6 bases; bases outside gene matches: 8. CDR3 coding DNA: TGTGCCAGCAGTTTATCGCCTGGGACTAGCGTTTTCGAGCAGTACTTC. Encoded protein: CASSLSPGTSVFEQYF.

This clone appeared once. The J gene is TRBJ2-7, the V gene TRBV6-1; 8 bases align to TRBD1. Germline CDR1 MNHNS, CDR2 SASEGT. V was clipped by 7 bases and J by 6 bases; unmatched bases: 8. CDR3 length equals 13 residues. The CDR3: CASKETGVLEQYF. For the CDR3, the DNA is TGTGCCAGCAAGGAGACAGGGGTGCTCGAGCAGTACTTC.

This clone was detected a few times. The gene calls are TRBV19 and TRBJ2-7; 10 bases agree with TRBD1. Germline values: CDR1 LNHDA, CDR2 SQIVND (reference sequence). The junction had 8 bases not matched to a gene; V was cut back by 5 bases and J by 4 bases. The CDR3 consists of 15 residues. The CDR3 DNA follows: TGTGCCAGTAGTGCCAGAACGGGACAGGGGTACGAGCAGTACTTC. This gives the protein CASSARTGQGYEQYF.

The chain is built from TRBV4-2 and TRBJ1-1; TRBD1 agrees at 7 bases. The ends lost 0 bases at V and 4 bases at J; junction bases unmatched: 11. CDR1 and CDR2 (germline): LGHNA, YNFKEQ. This CDR3 is built from 17 residues. The CDR3, as DNA: TGTGCCAGCAGCCAAGAAGTACAGGGGAAAATTAGCACTGAAGCTTTCTTT. It translates to CASSQEVQGKISTEAFF.

The gene calls are TRBV19 and TRBJ2-7; 7 bases fit TRBD1. The germline V gene encodes CDR1 LNHDA and CDR2 SQIVND (reference sequence). The CDR3 loop spans 15 amino acids. V dropped 10 bases and J dropped 2; count of bases not matched to a gene: 14. The CDR3 coding sequence is TGTGCCACCCGGGCCCCCCGGGGACAGACCTACGAGCAGTACTTC. Amino acid sequence: CATRAPRGQTYEQYF.

The chain carries TRBV5-6 and TRBJ2-7; TRBD2 might be the D (5 bases). Germline-derived CDR1 and CDR2 are SGHDT and YYEEEE. The CDR3 has 17 amino acids. Trimming took 7 bases from V and 7 from J, leaving 30 bases between them. In DNA form, the CDR3 reads TGTGCCAGCTCTTTCAGATCGGCGTGGACCCAATCGGGGGAGCAGTACTTC. This encodes CASSFRSAWTQSGEQYF.

This clone was counted only a few times. The V call is TRBV4-2, the J call TRBJ1-1; D is uncertain. V lost 0 bases, J lost 0 bases, and 14 bases lay in between. Germline CDR1 LGHNA, CDR2 YNFKEQ. This CDR3 has 17 amino acids. The CDR3 reads CASSQDWAAGLNTEAFF. The CDR3 DNA sequence: TGTGCCAGCAGCCAAGATTGGGCAGCTGGGTTGAACACTGAAGCTTTCTTT.